This TCR beta chain comes out of a study of T cell repertoires in cytomegalovirus infection. This clonotype was counted only a few times. Its antigen is as yet unknown. One junction end does not reproduce the germline sequence, and a read error may be involved. The CDR3 sequence is 14 residues long. The V gene's germline CDR1 is SGHTA and CDR2 FQGNSA. TCRdb re-analysed the reads in MiXCR, keeping a single row per CDR3 protein. This sample has roughly 69,000 distinct CDR3 sequences, with around 20% found just once. The source is a human donor in good health (CMV status not recorded). Some clones in this sample may be carry-over from other donors' samples. The sample was CD8+ T cells from cultured PBMCs, taken from culture after CMV antigen stimulation. V and J are TRBV7-2 and TRBJ2-7; D is possibly TRBD1 or TRBD2 (6 bases each). This chain's CDR3 is CASSFSRGVLIPNF. CDR3 sequence (DNA): TGTGCCAGCAGCTTTAGTAGGGGGGTCCTGATACCCAACTTC.